These 25 T cell receptor beta chains came from one sample sequenced in a study of shared clonotypes between healthy human individuals. Produced via immunoSEQ multiplex PCR; TCRdb's table is partial and in-frame only. This table holds roughly 2,000,000 clones, just under 95% found once. Only CD45RO-negative cells positively selected for CCR7 counted as naive CD8 cells, so terminally differentiated effector memory CD45RA+ cells were excluded. Sample: naive CD8+ T cells sorted from blood. The origin of the receptors is a man younger than 35 in good health.

V and J are TRBV7-3 and TRBJ2-2; 11 positions agree with TRBD1. The CDR3 covers 17 residues. V dropped 0 bases and J dropped 5; count of bases not matched to a gene: 5. Per germline, CDR1 SGHTA and CDR2 FQGTGA. The CDR3 loop reads CASSLTLGTGGTGELFF. The CDR3 nucleotides read TGTGCCAGCAGCTTAACGCTAGGGACAGGGGGAACCGGGGAGCTGTTTTTT.

In its sample, this clone was seen once. The chain has TRBV5-1 and TRBJ2-1; no firm D call. Germline V gene sequence: CDR1 SGHRS, CDR2 YFSETQ. This CDR3 contains 14 residues. The germline V and J ends were trimmed by 1 base and 0 bases, with 5 bases remaining between them. The CDR3 coding sequence is TGCGCCAGCAGCTTGTCCTACTCCTACAATGAGCAGTTCTTC. Encoded protein: CASSLSYSYNEQFF.

The rearrangement links TRBV10-1 to TRBJ2-1; D is unclear. CDR3 size: 15 residues. Deletions cut 8 bases from V and 0 bases from J, with 14 bases between. Germline assignment: CDR1 WNHNN and CDR2 SYGVQD (reference sequence). CDR3 in DNA: TGCGCCAGCTCCAGTCCTACGAGCTCCTACAATGAGCAGTTCTTC. It codes for CASSSPTSSYNEQFF.

This chain uses TRBV2 with TRBJ2-7; 8 bases are a match to TRBD2. Looked up from germline, CDR1 is SNHLY and CDR2 is FYNNEI. The CDR3 contains 13 residues. Unmatched junction bases numbered 5, after V lost 5 bases and J lost 5 bases. As DNA, the CDR3 is TGTGCCAGCAGTTGGACTAGCACGAACGAGCAGTACTTC. It specifies CASSWTSTNEQYF.

A word on this clone: Other DNA sequences in this sample translate to the same CDR3. This sequence joins TRBV5-1 and TRBJ2-7; 9 bases align to TRBD1. Germline V gives CDR1 SGHRS, CDR2 YFSETQ. J was trimmed by 3 bases and V by 4 bases; bases with no gene match: 5. The CDR3 loop spans 14 amino acids. CDR3 sequence reads: CASSPRQGVYEQYF. DNA for the CDR3: TGCGCCAGCAGCCCGAGACAGGGGGTCTACGAGCAGTACTTC.

V usage is TRBV7-9 and J usage is TRBJ1-6, with D unresolved. This CDR3 has 14 residues. Germline V lookup: CDR1 SEHNR, CDR2 FQNEAQ (reference sequence). Trimming took 1 base from V and 9 from J, leaving 10 bases between them. The CDR3 here is CASSLVYGVSPLHF. The CDR3 bases are TGTGCCAGCAGCTTAGTTTACGGGGTTTCACCCCTCCACTTT. The full variable domain, completed using reference TRBV7-9 and TRBJ1-6, is DTGVSQNPRHKITKRGQNVTFRCDPISEHNRLYWYRQTLGQGPEFLTYFQNEAQLEKSRLLSDRFSAERPKGSFSTLEIQRTEQGDSAMYLCASSLVYGVSPLHFGNGTRLTVT.

This chain uses TRBV11-2 with TRBJ1-1; 8 nucleotides match TRBD1. The CDR3 consists of 16 residues. Trimming took 1 base from V and 3 from J; bases not matched to a gene: 7. Germline V gene lookup returns CDR1 SGHAT and CDR2 FQNNGV. The CDR3 spells CASSLALTGEDTEAFF. As DNA, the CDR3 is TGTGCCAGCAGCTTAGCCTTGACAGGGGAGGACACTGAAGCTTTCTTT.

As for this clone: The same CDR3 is also encoded by other DNA sequences in this sample. The chain couples TRBV30 to TRBJ2-7, with TRBD1 matching over 10 bases. The germline CDR1 and CDR2 sequences are GTSNPN and SVGIG (reference sequence). CDR3 size: 13 residues. The V gene end was trimmed by 2 bases and the J gene end by 5 bases; junction bases not matched to a gene: 3. CDR3 sequence (DNA): TGTGCCTGGAGTTCTGGGACAGGGGACGAGCAGTACTTC. Amino acids: CAWSSGTGDEQYF.

This chain uses TRBV11-2 with TRBJ1-3; D unclear. Germline assignment: CDR1 SGHAT and CDR2 FQNNGV. Trimming shortened V by 5 bases and J by 1 base, and 12 bases separated the two germline ends. The CDR3 consists of 15 residues. This chain's CDR3 is CASSHWTVSGNTIYF. DNA for the CDR3: TGTGCCAGCAGCCATTGGACCGTTTCTGGAAACACCATATATTTT.

This chain joins TRBV27 and TRBJ1-1; a weak D match, TRBD1 (6 bases). Trimming took 7 bases from V and 3 from J, leaving 18 bases between them. Germline V gene sequence: CDR1 MNHEY, CDR2 SMNVEV (reference sequence). CDR3 length: 15 residues. The CDR3 DNA sequence: TGTGCCAGCAAAATGACAGGAGGGGTGGACACTGAAGCTTTCTTT. Its protein product is CASKMTGGVDTEAFF.

The V call is TRBV27, the J call TRBJ2-7; 7 bases fit TRBD1. J lost 1 base, V lost 6 bases, and 12 bases had no gene match. Per germline, CDR1 MNHEY and CDR2 SMNVEV (reference sequence). The CDR3 contains 16 residues. The DNA for the CDR3 is TGTGCCAGCAGCTCTTCCACCGGGACAGTATCCTACGAGCAGTACTTC. Translated: CASSSSTGTVSYEQYF.

This chain joins TRBV28 and TRBJ1-3; unclear D gene. This CDR3 has 13 amino acids. The ends were cut back, 6 bases at V and 0 bases at J, with 6 bases in the middle. Germline V gene data show CDR1 as MDHEN and CDR2 as SYDVKM. The CDR3 DNA reads TGTGCCAGCAGGTCGGGCTCTGGAAACACCATATATTTT. Its translation: CASRSGSGNTIYF.

The rearrangement joins TRBV6-5 to TRBJ2-1, with 8 bases aligning to TRBD1. The CDR3 is 15 amino acids. J was trimmed by 7 bases and V by 7 bases; bases with no gene match: 12. Germline V gives CDR1 MNHEY, CDR2 SVGAGI. This CDR3 reads CASNSHRGTANEQFF. For the CDR3, the DNA is TGTGCCAGCAATAGCCACAGGGGGACAGCTAATGAGCAGTTCTTC.

The V call is TRBV6-5, the J call TRBJ1-1; no clear D gene. V was pared by 4 bases and J by 1 base, with 10 bases between. The CDR3 totals 14 residues. Germline lookup yields CDR1 MNHEY and CDR2 SVGAGI. CDR3 sequence: CASSWAPRNTEAFF. CDR3 nucleotide sequence: TGTGCCAGCAGTTGGGCGCCCCGGAACACTGAAGCTTTCTTT.

The chain links TRBV28 to TRBJ1-3, with no clear D. Germline V gives CDR1 MDHEN, CDR2 SYDVKM. The CDR3 consists of 14 residues. V lost 2 bases, J lost 4 bases, and 9 bases lay in between. The chain's CDR3 is CASSLTQSGNTIYF. The CDR3 nucleotides read TGTGCCAGCAGTTTAACGCAGTCGGGAAACACCATATATTTT.

The count of this clone is one. The chain carries TRBV1 and TRBJ2-5; the DNA was not compared with TRBD1, the D call given in the table. TRBV1 is deemed a pseudogene. The CDR3 length is 13 residues. The CDR3 loop is CTSRTGEQETQYF. The DNA of the CDR3 is TGCACCAGCAGGACAGGGGAACAAGAGACCCAGTACTTC.

Concerning this clone: The same CDR3 can be traced to other DNA sequences in this sample. This chain uses TRBV5-5 with TRBJ2-7; no clear D. The CDR3 has 13 amino acids. Germline V gene sequence: CDR1 SGHKS, CDR2 YYEKEE (reference sequence). V lost 0 bases, J lost 4 bases, and 8 bases lay in between. In DNA form, the CDR3 reads TGTGCCAGCAGCTTGGGCGGCACGTACGAGCAGTACTTC. It codes for CASSLGGTYEQYF.

V gene TRBV4-3 combines with J gene TRBJ2-3, with TRBD2 matching 10 bases. V lost 0 bases and J lost 6; bases outside the gene matches: 9. The CDR3 consists of 17 residues. CDR1 is LGHNA, CDR2 YSLEER, per germline. The CDR3 bases are TGCGCCAGCAGCCAAGAAATCGGCCTAGCGGGGGCCGATACGCAGTATTTT. Residues: CASSQEIGLAGADTQYF.

The V call is TRBV5-6, the J call TRBJ2-5; 12 bases map to TRBD2. This CDR3 has 17 residues. Losses at the gene ends were 0 bases for V and 2 bases for J; bases not matched to a gene: 5. In germline, CDR1 is SGHDT, CDR2 YYEEEE. The CDR3 DNA follows: TGTGCCAGCAGCTTGGGACTAGCGGGAGTTGGGCAAGAGACCCAGTACTTC. It is translated as CASSLGLAGVGQETQYF.

The chain is built from TRBV4-1 and TRBJ2-4, with D perhaps matching TRBD2 (6 bases). Germline values: CDR1 MGHRA, CDR2 YSYEKL. The CDR3 runs 15 residues. The ends were cut back, 1 base at V and 4 bases at J, with 11 bases in the middle. The CDR3 DNA reads as TGCGCCAGCAGCCAAGGTTTCCTAGCGAAAAACATTCAGTACTTC. Its protein product is CASSQGFLAKNIQYF.

The genes are TRBV19 and TRBJ2-1, with D perhaps matching TRBD1 or TRBD2 (5 bases each). The germline gives CDR1 LNHDA, CDR2 SQIVND (reference sequence). V shed 4 bases and J shed 2 bases, with 12 bases lying between them. The CDR3 consists of 15 residues. CDR3 DNA: TGTGCCAGTAGTAACCGGGACGGTCCCTACAATGAGCAGTTCTTC. This translates into CASSNRDGPYNEQFF.

The genes are TRBV11-2 and TRBJ2-5; D is undetermined. Per the germline V gene, CDR1 is SGHAT and CDR2 is FQNNGV. The CDR3 contains 13 residues. V dropped 1 base and J dropped 5 bases, with 8 bases sitting between them. The CDR3 DNA is TGTGCCAGCAGCTTAGTTATGGATGAGACCCAGTACTTC. It is translated as CASSLVMDETQYF.

As concerns this clone: The same CDR3 also results from other DNA sequences found in this sample. The chain carries TRBV7-2 and TRBJ2-7; a weak D match, TRBD1 (6 bases). Trimming took off 5 bases at V and 3 bases at J, with 11 bases between the two ends. The CDR3 is 13 amino acids. The germline gives CDR1 SGHTA, CDR2 FQGNSA. This CDR3 reads CASSSRDNYEQYF. The DNA for the CDR3 is TGTGCCAGCAGCAGCCGGGACAACTACGAGCAGTACTTC.

The rearrangement joins TRBV9 to TRBJ2-3, with 7 bases identical to TRBD1. Looked up from germline, CDR1 is SGDLS and CDR2 is YYNGEE. Trimming removed 3 bases from V and 5 bases from J; junction bases left unmatched: 9. The CDR3 loop spans 15 amino acids. This CDR3 reads CASSERGLGGDTQYF. CDR3 in DNA: TGTGCCAGCAGCGAGAGGGGGCTAGGGGGAGATACGCAGTATTTT.

A remark on this clone: Different DNA sequences within this sample yield the same CDR3. The chain is built from TRBV9 and TRBJ1-2, with 10 bases aligning to TRBD1. CDR1 is SGDLS and CDR2 is YYNGEE in the germline V gene. V lost 0 bases and J lost 5; bases outside the gene matches: 1. The CDR3 runs to 14 residues. The CDR3 sequence: CASSVGTGGYGYTF. The CDR3 region has the DNA TGTGCCAGCAGCGTAGGGACAGGGGGATATGGCTACACCTTC.